This T cell receptor beta chain came from a study of T cells in narcolepsy. Findings of the study overall: Same-patient CSF and blood CD4+ T cell clonotypes included HCRT-specific and TRIB2-specific autoreactive ones.

The assay was immunoSEQ multiplex PCR, and TCRdb's table has in-frame clones only and misses some. The sample lists tens of thousands of clones; 79% were seen once. A word on this clone: The antigen is undetermined.

Trimming removed 2 bases from V and 8 bases from J, with 15 bases in between. This CDR3 spans 14 amino acids. Germline assignment: CDR1 MNHEY and CDR2 SMNVEV (reference sequence). The origin of this receptor is a human donor in good health. Sequencing was performed on memory (CD45RA-) CD4+ T cells from blood. The chain employs TRBV27 and TRBJ1-2, with D possibly being TRBD1 (5 bases). The CDR3 spells CASSLTSSGGGYTF. The CDR3 DNA reads TGTGCCAGCAGTTTAACTTCCTCGGGGGGGGGCTACACCTTC.